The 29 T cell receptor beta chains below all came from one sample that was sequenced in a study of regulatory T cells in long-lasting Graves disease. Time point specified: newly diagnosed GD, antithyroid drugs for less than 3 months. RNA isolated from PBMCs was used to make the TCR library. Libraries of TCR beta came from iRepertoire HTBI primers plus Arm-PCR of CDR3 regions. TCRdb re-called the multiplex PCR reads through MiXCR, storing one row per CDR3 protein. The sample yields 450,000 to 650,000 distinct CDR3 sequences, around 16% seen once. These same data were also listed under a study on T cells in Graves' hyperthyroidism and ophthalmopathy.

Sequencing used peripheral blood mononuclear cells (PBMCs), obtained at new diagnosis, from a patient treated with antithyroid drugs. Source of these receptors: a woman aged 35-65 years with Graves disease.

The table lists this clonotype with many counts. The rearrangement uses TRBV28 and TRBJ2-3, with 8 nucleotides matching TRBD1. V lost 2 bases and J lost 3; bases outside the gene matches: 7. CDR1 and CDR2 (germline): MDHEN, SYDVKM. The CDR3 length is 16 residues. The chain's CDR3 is CASSLMGTGITDTQYF. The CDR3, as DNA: TGTGCCAGCAGTTTAATGGGGACAGGAATAACAGATACGCAGTATTTT. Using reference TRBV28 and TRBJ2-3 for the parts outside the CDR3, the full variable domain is DVKVTQSSRYLVKRTGEKVFLECVQDMDHENMFWYRQDPGLGLRLIYFSYDVKMKEKGDIPEGYSVSREKKERFSLILESASTNQTSMYLCASSLMGTGITDTQYFGPGTRLTVL.

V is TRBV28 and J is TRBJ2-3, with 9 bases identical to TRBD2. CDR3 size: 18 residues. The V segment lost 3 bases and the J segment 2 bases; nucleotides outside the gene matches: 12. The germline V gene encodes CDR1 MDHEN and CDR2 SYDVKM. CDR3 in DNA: TGTGCCAGCAGTTTTCTGATAGTGCTAGCGGGGCCCACAGATACGCAGTATTTT. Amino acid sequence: CASSFLIVLAGPTDTQYF.

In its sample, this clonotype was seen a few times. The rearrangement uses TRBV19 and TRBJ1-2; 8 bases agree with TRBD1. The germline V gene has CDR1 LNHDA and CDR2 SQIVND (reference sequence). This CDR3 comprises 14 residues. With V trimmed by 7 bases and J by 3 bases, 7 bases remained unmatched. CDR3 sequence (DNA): TGTGCCAGTACCCAGACAGGGGCCGACTATGGCTACACCTTC. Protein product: CASTQTGADYGYTF.

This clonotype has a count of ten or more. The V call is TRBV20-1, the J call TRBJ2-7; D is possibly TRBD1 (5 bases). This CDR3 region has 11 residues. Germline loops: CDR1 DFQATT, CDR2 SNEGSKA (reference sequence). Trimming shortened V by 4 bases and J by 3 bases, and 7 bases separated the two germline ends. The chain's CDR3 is CSAIQVYEQYF. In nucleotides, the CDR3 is TGCAGTGCTATACAGGTCTACGAGCAGTACTTC.

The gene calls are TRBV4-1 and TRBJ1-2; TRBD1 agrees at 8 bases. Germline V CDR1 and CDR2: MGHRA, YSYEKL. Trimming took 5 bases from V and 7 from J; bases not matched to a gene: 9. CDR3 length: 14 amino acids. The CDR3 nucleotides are TGCGCCAGCAGCACGGACAGGGCGGTGGGTGGCTACACCTTC. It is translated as CASSTDRAVGGYTF.

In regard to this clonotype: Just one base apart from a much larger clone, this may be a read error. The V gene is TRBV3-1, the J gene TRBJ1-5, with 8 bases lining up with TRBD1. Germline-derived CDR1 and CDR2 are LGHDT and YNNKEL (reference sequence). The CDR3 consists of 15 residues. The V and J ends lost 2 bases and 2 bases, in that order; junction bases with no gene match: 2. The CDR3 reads CASSQWGQGNQPQHF. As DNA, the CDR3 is TGTGCCAGCAGCCAATGGGGACAGGGCAATCAGCCCCAGCATTTT.

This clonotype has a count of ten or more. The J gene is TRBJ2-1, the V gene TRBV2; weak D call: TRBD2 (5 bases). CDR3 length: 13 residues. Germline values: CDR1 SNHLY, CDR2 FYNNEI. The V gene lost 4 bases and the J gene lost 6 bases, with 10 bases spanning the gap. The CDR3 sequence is CASSGQLGNEQFF. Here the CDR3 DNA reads TGTGCCAGCAGTGGCCAACTAGGCAATGAGCAGTTCTTC. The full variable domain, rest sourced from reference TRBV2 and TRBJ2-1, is EPEVTQTPSHQVTQMGQEVILRCVPISNHLYFYWYRQILGQKVEFLVSFYNNEISEKSEIFDDQFSVERPDGSNFTLKIRSTKLEDSAMYFCASSGQLGNEQFFGPGTRLTVL.

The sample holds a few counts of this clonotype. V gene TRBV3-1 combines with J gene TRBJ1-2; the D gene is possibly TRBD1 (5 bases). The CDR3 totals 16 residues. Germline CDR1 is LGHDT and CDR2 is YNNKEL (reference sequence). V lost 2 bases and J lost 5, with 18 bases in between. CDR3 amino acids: CASSQHSSVAGYGYTF. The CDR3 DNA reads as TGTGCCAGCAGCCAACACTCGTCCGTGGCAGGGTATGGCTACACCTTC. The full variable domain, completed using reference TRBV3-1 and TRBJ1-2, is DTAVSQTPKYLVTQMGNDKSIKCEQNLGHDTMYWYKQDSKKFLKIMFSYNNKELIINETVPNRFSPKSPDKAHLNLHINSLELGDSAVYFCASSQHSSVAGYGYTFGSGTRLTVV.

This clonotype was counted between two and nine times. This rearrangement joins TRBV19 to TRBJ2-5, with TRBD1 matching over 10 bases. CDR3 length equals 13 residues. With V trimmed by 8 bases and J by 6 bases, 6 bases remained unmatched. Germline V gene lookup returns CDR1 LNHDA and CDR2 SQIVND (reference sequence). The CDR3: CASGDRGGKTQYF. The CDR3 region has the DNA TGTGCCAGTGGGGACAGGGGCGGGAAGACCCAGTACTTC.

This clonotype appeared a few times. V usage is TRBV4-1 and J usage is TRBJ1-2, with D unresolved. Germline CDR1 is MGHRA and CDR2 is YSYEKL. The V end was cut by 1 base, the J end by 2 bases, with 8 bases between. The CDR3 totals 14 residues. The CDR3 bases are TGCGCCAGCAGCCAAGCCCCGGAGAACTATGGCTACACCTTC. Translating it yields CASSQAPENYGYTF.

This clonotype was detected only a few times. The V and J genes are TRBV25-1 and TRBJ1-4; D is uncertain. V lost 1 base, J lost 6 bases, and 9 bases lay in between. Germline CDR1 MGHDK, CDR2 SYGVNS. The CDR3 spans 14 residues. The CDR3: CASSESYGDEKLFF. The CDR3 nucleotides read TGTGCCAGCAGTGAATCGTACGGGGATGAAAAACTGTTTTTT.

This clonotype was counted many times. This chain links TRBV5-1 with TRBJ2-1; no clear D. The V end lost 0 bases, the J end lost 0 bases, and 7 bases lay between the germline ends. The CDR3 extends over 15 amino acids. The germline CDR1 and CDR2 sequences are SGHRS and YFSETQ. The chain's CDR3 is CASSLEGRSYNEQFF. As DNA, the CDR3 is TGCGCCAGCAGCTTGGAGGGTCGCTCCTACAATGAGCAGTTCTTC.

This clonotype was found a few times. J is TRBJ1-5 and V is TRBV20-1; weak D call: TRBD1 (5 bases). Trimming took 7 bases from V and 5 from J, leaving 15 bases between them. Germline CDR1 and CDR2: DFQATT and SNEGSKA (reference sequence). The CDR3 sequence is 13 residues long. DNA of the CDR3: TGCAGTGTGGGGGATGTTCCGCATCAGCCCCAGCATTTT. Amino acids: CSVGDVPHQPQHF.

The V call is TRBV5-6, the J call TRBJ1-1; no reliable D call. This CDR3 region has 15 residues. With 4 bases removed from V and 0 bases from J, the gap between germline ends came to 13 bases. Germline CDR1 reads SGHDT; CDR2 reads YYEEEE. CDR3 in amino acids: CASSPTTVMNTEAFF. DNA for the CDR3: TGTGCCAGCAGCCCGACGACGGTCATGAACACTGAAGCTTTCTTT.

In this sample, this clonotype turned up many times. The CDR3 region has the DNA TGCAGTGCTAGTGGTGGGAATCAGCCCCAGCATTTT. It translates to CSASGGNQPQHF. The chain uses TRBV20-1 and TRBJ1-5, with D unclear. Germline lookup yields CDR1 DFQATT and CDR2 SNEGSKA (reference sequence). The length of the CDR3 is 12 residues. V lost 3 bases and J 4 bases, leaving 7 bases between the germline ends.

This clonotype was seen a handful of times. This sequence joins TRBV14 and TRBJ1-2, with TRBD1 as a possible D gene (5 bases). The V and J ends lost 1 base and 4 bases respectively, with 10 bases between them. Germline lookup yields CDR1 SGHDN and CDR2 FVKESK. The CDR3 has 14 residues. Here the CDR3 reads CASSQGGAGYGYTF. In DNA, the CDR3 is TGTGCCAGCAGCCAAGGAGGGGCGGGCTATGGCTACACCTTC.

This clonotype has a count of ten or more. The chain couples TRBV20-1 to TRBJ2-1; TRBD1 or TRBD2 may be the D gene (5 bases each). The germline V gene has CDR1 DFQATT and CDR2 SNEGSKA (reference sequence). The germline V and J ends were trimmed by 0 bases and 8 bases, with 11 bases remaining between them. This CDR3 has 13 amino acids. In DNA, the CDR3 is TGCAGTGCTAGAGACCCTCGGGGCTATGAGCAGTTCTTC. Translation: CSARDPRGYEQFF.

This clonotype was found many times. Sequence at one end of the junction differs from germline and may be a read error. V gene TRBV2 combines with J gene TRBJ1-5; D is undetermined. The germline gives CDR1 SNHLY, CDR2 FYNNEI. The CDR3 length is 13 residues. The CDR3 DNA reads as TGCGCCAGCAGTGAGGGCGCCAATCAGCCCCAGCATTTT. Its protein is CASSEGANQPQHF.

In DNA, the CDR3 is TGTGCCAGCAGCTTGGGAGACCTCTATGGCTACACCTTC. It is translated as CASSLGDLYGYTF. The V gene is TRBV5-5, the J gene TRBJ1-2; D ambiguous. CDR1 SGHKS and CDR2 YYEKEE come from the germline V gene (reference sequence). V was clipped by 0 bases and J by 4 bases, with 7 bases between them. The CDR3 spans 13 residues.

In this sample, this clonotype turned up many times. In nucleotides, the CDR3 is TGTGCCAGCAGCCGCCGGGACAGGACATTCTACACTGAAGCTTTCTTT. It yields the protein CASSRRDRTFYTEAFF. The chain recombines TRBV3-1 with TRBJ1-1, with 8 bases matching TRBD1. Germline V gene data show CDR1 as LGHDT and CDR2 as YNNKEL (reference sequence). The CDR3 runs 16 residues. With 4 bases clipped from V and 3 bases from J, the junction kept 10 bases outside the gene matches.

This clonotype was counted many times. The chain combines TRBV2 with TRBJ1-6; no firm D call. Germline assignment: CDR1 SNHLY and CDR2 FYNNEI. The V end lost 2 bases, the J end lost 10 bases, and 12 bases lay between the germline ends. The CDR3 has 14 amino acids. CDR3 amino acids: CASSEQGGRSPLHF. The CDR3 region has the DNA TGTGCCAGCAGTGAACAAGGTGGGAGATCACCCCTCCACTTT.

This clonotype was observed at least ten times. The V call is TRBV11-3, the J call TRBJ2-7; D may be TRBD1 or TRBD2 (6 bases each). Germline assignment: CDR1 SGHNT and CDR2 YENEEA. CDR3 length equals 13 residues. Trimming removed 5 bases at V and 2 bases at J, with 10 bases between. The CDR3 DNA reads TGTGCCAGCAGCCCGAGGGGGGCCTACGAGCAGTACTTC. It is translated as CASSPRGAYEQYF. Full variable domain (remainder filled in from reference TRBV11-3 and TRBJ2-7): EAGVVQSPRYKIIEKKQPVAFWCNPISGHNTLYWYLQNLGQGPELLIRYENEEAVDDSQLPKDRFSAERLKGVDSTLKIQPAELGDSAVYLCASSPRGAYEQYFGPGTRLTVT.

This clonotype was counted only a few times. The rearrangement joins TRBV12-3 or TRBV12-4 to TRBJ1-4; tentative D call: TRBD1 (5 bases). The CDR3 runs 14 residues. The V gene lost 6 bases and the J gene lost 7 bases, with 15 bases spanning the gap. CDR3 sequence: CASSLTVSPEKLFF. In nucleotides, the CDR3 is TGTGCCAGCAGCCTGACAGTATCTCCTGAAAAACTGTTTTTT.

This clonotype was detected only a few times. CDR3 sequence reads: CAITPGGTDTQYF. CDR3 bases: TGTGCCATCACCCCCGGGGGCACAGATACGCAGTATTTT. V usage is TRBV10-3 and J usage is TRBJ2-3; tentatively, D is TRBD2 (5 bases). V lost 7 bases, J lost 1 base, and 9 bases lay in between. Looked up from germline, CDR1 is ENHRY and CDR2 is SYGVKD. CDR3 size: 13 residues.

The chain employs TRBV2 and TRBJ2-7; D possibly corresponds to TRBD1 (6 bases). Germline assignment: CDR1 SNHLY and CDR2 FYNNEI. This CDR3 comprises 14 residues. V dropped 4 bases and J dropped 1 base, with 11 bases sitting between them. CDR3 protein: CASSGTATSYEQYF. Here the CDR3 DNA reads TGTGCCAGCAGTGGGACAGCGACGTCCTACGAGCAGTACTTC.

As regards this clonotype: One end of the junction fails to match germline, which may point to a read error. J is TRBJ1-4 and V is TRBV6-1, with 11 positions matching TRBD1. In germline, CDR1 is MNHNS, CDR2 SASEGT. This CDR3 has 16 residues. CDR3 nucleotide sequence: TGTGCCAGCAGAGGGACAGGGGGAGAGATAAGGGAAAAACTGCTTTTT. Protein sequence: CASRGTGGEIREKLLF.

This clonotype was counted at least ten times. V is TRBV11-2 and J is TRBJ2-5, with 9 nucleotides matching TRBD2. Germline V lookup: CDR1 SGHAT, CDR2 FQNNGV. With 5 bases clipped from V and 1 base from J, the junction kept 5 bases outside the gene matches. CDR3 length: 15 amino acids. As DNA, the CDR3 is TGTGCCAGCAGCCCCAGCGGGGGGACCCAAGAGACCCAGTACTTC. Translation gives CASSPSGGTQETQYF.

CDR3 protein: CASGQINNSPLHF. The CDR3 DNA sequence: TGTGCCAGCGGCCAGATCAATAATTCACCCCTCCACTTT. The J gene is TRBJ1-6, the V gene TRBV6-2 or TRBV6-3, with D unresolved. Trimming stripped 8 bases from V and 5 bases from J, with 10 bases between. Germline CDR1 is MNHEY and CDR2 is SVGEGT. The CDR3 has 13 residues.

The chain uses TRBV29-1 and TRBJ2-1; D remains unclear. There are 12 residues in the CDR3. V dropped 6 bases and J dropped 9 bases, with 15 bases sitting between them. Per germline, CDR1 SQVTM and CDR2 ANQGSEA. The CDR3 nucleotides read TGCAGCGTGGACGGATATTACGGTGAGCAGTTCTTC. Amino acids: CSVDGYYGEQFF.